A selection of T cell receptor beta chains follows, all from one sample in a study of T-cell memory formation after mild COVID-19. TCRdb processed the 5' RACE reads anew with MiXCR; each CDR3 protein has one entry. The profile shows around 320,000 distinct CDR3 sequences, 19% of them singletons. The sample taken for sequencing was PBMCs or a T cell subset sorted from them (not recorded which). The receptors come from a man aged 18 to 35 who had mild COVID-19 (a few samples of this study predate the infection). Cell type and time point are not known. The CDR3 runs from the conserved cysteine through the conserved F or W. The D gene is left open where the match is weak. Only part of the rows carry a size: once, few, many, or a class if the clone is expanded.

cdr3_length: 17; clone_size: few; v_call: TRBV27; j_call: TRBJ1-6; d_call: TRBD1; cdr3_nt: TGTGCCAGCAGTCAGACAGGGCTTAGCTCCTATAATTCACCCCTCCACTTT; cdr3_aa: CASSQTGLSSYNSPLHF
cdr3_length: 14; clone_size: .; v_call: TRBV18; j_call: TRBJ2-3; d_call: .; cdr3_nt: TGTGCCAGCCCACCTACCAGGGACCCCGATACGCAGTATTTT; cdr3_aa: CASPPTRDPDTQYF
cdr3_length: 14; clone_size: many; v_call: TRBV7-2; j_call: TRBJ2-1; d_call: TRBD2; cdr3_nt: TGTGCCAGCAGCGAAGGACTAGCCATCAATGAGCAGTTCTTC; cdr3_aa: CASSEGLAINEQFF
cdr3_length: 14; clone_size: few; v_call: TRBV5-1; j_call: TRBJ1-2; d_call: .; cdr3_nt: TGCGCCAGCAGCTGGTTGGCGGTAAACGATGGCTACACCTTC; cdr3_aa: CASSWLAVNDGYTF
cdr3_length: 14; clone_size: few; v_call: TRBV5-1; j_call: TRBJ1-6; d_call: TRBD1; cdr3_nt: TGCGCCAGCAGTTCCGGACAGGAACATTCACCCCTCCACTTT; cdr3_aa: CASSSGQEHSPLHF
cdr3_length: 14; clone_size: .; v_call: TRBV7-2; j_call: TRBJ2-7; d_call: .; cdr3_nt: TGTGCCAGCAGCTTAGCGCTGGGGGCGTACGAGCAGTACTTC; cdr3_aa: CASSLALGAYEQYF
cdr3_length: 12; clone_size: .; v_call: TRBV5-1; j_call: TRBJ1-2; d_call: .; cdr3_nt: TGCGCCAGCAGCTTTTGGAGGGCTGGCTACACCTTC; cdr3_aa: CASSFWRAGYTF
cdr3_length: 13; clone_size: .; v_call: TRBV12-3/TRBV12-4; j_call: TRBJ1-2; d_call: .; cdr3_nt: TGTGCCAGCAGTCCCTTTAGGGAGGGAGGCTACACCTTC; cdr3_aa: CASSPFREGGYTF
cdr3_length: 14; clone_size: few; v_call: TRBV14; j_call: TRBJ2-1; d_call: .; cdr3_nt: TGTGCCAGCAGCCAAGAGTCCAGAAGAGATGAGCAGTTCTTC; cdr3_aa: CASSQESRRDEQFF
cdr3_length: 16; clone_size: few; v_call: TRBV7-6; j_call: TRBJ2-3; d_call: .; cdr3_nt: TGTGCCAGCAGCTTGAGGTCCTGGACTAGCACAGATACGCAGTATTTT; cdr3_aa: CASSLRSWTSTDTQYF
cdr3_length: 14; clone_size: many; v_call: TRBV7-2; j_call: TRBJ2-5; d_call: TRBD1; cdr3_nt: TGTGCCAGCAGCCGCGGACAGGTTGGAGAGACCCAGTACTTC; cdr3_aa: CASSRGQVGETQYF
cdr3_length: 13; clone_size: .; v_call: TRBV6-5; j_call: TRBJ2-4; d_call: .; cdr3_nt: TGTGCCAGCAGCCACCGCAGGGGGGACATTCAGTACTTC; cdr3_aa: CASSHRRGDIQYF
cdr3_length: 15; clone_size: few; v_call: TRBV4-3; j_call: TRBJ1-2; d_call: .; cdr3_nt: TGCGCCAGCAGCCAAGAAGTAACCATTTCCTATGGCTACACCTTC; cdr3_aa: CASSQEVTISYGYTF
cdr3_length: 13; clone_size: few; v_call: TRBV7-2; j_call: TRBJ1-4; d_call: TRBD1; cdr3_nt: TGTGCCAGCAGGACAGGGATAGGTGAAAAACTGTTTTTT; cdr3_aa: CASRTGIGEKLFF
cdr3_length: 15; clone_size: few; v_call: TRBV5-1; j_call: TRBJ2-3; d_call: .; cdr3_nt: TGCGCCAGCAGCTTGGCCCCTACTAGAACAGATACGCAGTATTTT; cdr3_aa: CASSLAPTRTDTQYF
cdr3_length: 15; clone_size: few; v_call: TRBV7-3; j_call: TRBJ2-3; d_call: TRBD2; cdr3_nt: TGTGCCAGCAGCCCCCGGGCGGGGGGGGCAGATACGCAGTATTTT; cdr3_aa: CASSPRAGGADTQYF
cdr3_length: 14; clone_size: .; v_call: TRBV4-3; j_call: TRBJ1-2; d_call: .; cdr3_nt: TGCGCCAGCAGCCTGGACACCATTAACTATGGCTACACCTTC; cdr3_aa: CASSLDTINYGYTF
cdr3_length: 13; clone_size: few; v_call: TRBV13; j_call: TRBJ1-1; d_call: .; cdr3_nt: TGTGCCAGCCAAGACGGTTACAACACTGAAGCTTTCTTT; cdr3_aa: CASQDGYNTEAFF
cdr3_length: 14; clone_size: .; v_call: TRBV20-1; j_call: TRBJ1-5; d_call: .; cdr3_nt: TGCAGTGCTATTCCAAGCTATAGCAATCAGCCCCAGCATTTT; cdr3_aa: CSAIPSYSNQPQHF
cdr3_length: 13; clone_size: .; v_call: TRBV28; j_call: TRBJ1-1; d_call: TRBD1; cdr3_nt: TGTGCCAGCGGGACAGGGTGGAAATCTGAAGCTTTCTTT; cdr3_aa: CASGTGWKSEAFF
cdr3_length: 15; clone_size: few; v_call: TRBV6-5; j_call: TRBJ2-5; d_call: TRBD1; cdr3_nt: TGTGCCAGCAGTAAACAGGGGGCGGGGGAAGAGACCCAGTACTTC; cdr3_aa: CASSKQGAGEETQYF
cdr3_length: 15; clone_size: .; v_call: TRBV5-1; j_call: TRBJ2-5; d_call: TRBD2; cdr3_nt: TGCGCCAGCAGCTTACTAGCGGGGGGAAAAGAGACCCAGTACTTC; cdr3_aa: CASSLLAGGKETQYF
cdr3_length: 16; clone_size: .; v_call: TRBV20-1; j_call: TRBJ2-3; d_call: .; cdr3_nt: TGCAGTGCCCCTAGTAGACTAGGAAGTTTTAGGGGTACGCAGTATTTT; cdr3_aa: CSAPSRLGSFRGTQYF
cdr3_length: 14; clone_size: .; v_call: TRBV20-1; j_call: TRBJ1-6; d_call: .; cdr3_nt: TGCAGTGCTAGAGAGCCTGGGTATAATTCACCCCTCCACTTT; cdr3_aa: CSAREPGYNSPLHF
cdr3_length: 17; clone_size: many; v_call: TRBV12-3/TRBV12-4; j_call: TRBJ1-5; d_call: TRBD1; cdr3_nt: TGTGCCAGCAGTCCCCGGAGAGGGGGCTTTAGCAATCAGCCCCAGCATTTT; cdr3_aa: CASSPRRGGFSNQPQHF
cdr3_length: 15; clone_size: .; v_call: TRBV7-2; j_call: TRBJ1-3; d_call: .; cdr3_nt: TGTGCCAGCCGGTTAGGGGCAGCCTCTGGAAACACCATATATTTT; cdr3_aa: CASRLGAASGNTIYF
cdr3_length: 11; clone_size: .; v_call: TRBV10-3; j_call: TRBJ2-1; d_call: .; cdr3_nt: TGTGCCATCAGTGAGGGGGGGCAGCAGTTCTTC; cdr3_aa: CAISEGGQQFF
cdr3_length: 16; clone_size: many; v_call: TRBV6-1; j_call: TRBJ2-3; d_call: TRBD1; cdr3_nt: TGTGCCAGCAGTGAAGCTCAGGGGGAAAAAGCAGATACGCAGTATTTT; cdr3_aa: CASSEAQGEKADTQYF
cdr3_length: 13; clone_size: few; v_call: TRBV29-1; j_call: TRBJ1-5; d_call: .; cdr3_nt: TGCAGCGTTTGTTATAGTAGCAATCAGCCCCAGCATTTT; cdr3_aa: CSVCYSSNQPQHF
cdr3_length: 13; clone_size: few; v_call: TRBV7-2; j_call: TRBJ2-1; d_call: .; cdr3_nt: TGTGCCAGCAGCCCTCCAGGCTTCAATGAGCAGTTCTTC; cdr3_aa: CASSPPGFNEQFF
cdr3_length: 14; clone_size: many; v_call: TRBV7-2; j_call: TRBJ1-1; d_call: .; cdr3_nt: TGTGCCAGCAGCTTAGCGTGGGAGAACACTGAAGCTTTCTTT; cdr3_aa: CASSLAWENTEAFF
cdr3_length: 15; clone_size: .; v_call: TRBV9; j_call: TRBJ2-3; d_call: .; cdr3_nt: TGTGCCAGCAGCGTAGGCGGACGGCGCACAGATACGCAGTATTTT; cdr3_aa: CASSVGGRRTDTQYF
cdr3_length: 17; clone_size: .; v_call: TRBV6-5; j_call: TRBJ2-7; d_call: .; cdr3_nt: TGTGCCAGCAGTTACACCCACGACAGGGAGGGAGCTTACGAGCAGTACTTC; cdr3_aa: CASSYTHDREGAYEQYF
cdr3_length: 14; clone_size: .; v_call: TRBV3-1; j_call: TRBJ2-2; d_call: TRBD1; cdr3_nt: TGTGCCAGCGCGGCAGGGGGCAGAACCGGGGAGCTGTTTTTT; cdr3_aa: CASAAGGRTGELFF
cdr3_length: 17; clone_size: .; v_call: TRBV15; j_call: TRBJ2-1; d_call: TRBD1; cdr3_nt: TGTGCCACCAGCAGGGACAGGGTCAGGGAAAGATACAATGAGCAGTTCTTC; cdr3_aa: CATSRDRVRERYNEQFF
cdr3_length: 14; clone_size: .; v_call: TRBV20-1; j_call: TRBJ2-5; d_call: .; cdr3_nt: TGCAGTGCTAACATGGCGGAGTCGTGGGAGACCCAGTACTTC; cdr3_aa: CSANMAESWETQYF
cdr3_length: 17; clone_size: few; v_call: TRBV6-5; j_call: TRBJ1-6; d_call: TRBD1; cdr3_nt: TGTGCCAGCAGTTACACCACAGGGGGGAGAGGTAATTCACCCCTCCACTTT; cdr3_aa: CASSYTTGGRGNSPLHF
cdr3_length: 15; clone_size: few; v_call: TRBV2; j_call: TRBJ2-3; d_call: .; cdr3_nt: TGTGCCAGCAGTGAAAGAGGCAGTACACCGCATACGCAGTATTTT; cdr3_aa: CASSERGSTPHTQYF
cdr3_length: 15; clone_size: few; v_call: TRBV7-3; j_call: TRBJ1-1; d_call: .; cdr3_nt: TGTGCCAGCAGCTTAACAAAACAGCCGAACACTGAAGCTTTCTTT; cdr3_aa: CASSLTKQPNTEAFF
cdr3_length: 11; clone_size: few; v_call: TRBV7-9; j_call: TRBJ2-3; d_call: .; cdr3_nt: TGTGCCAGCAGTCCGCCGGATACGCAGTATTTT; cdr3_aa: CASSPPDTQYF
cdr3_length: 14; clone_size: few; v_call: TRBV7-3; j_call: TRBJ1-4; d_call: TRBD1; cdr3_nt: TGTGCCAGCAGCCAAGGACAGGGGAATGAAAAACTGTTTTTT; cdr3_aa: CASSQGQGNEKLFF
cdr3_length: 15; clone_size: few; v_call: TRBV5-6; j_call: TRBJ2-5; d_call: TRBD1; cdr3_nt: TGTGCCAGCAGTCCTGACCGGGACAGGGAACAGACCCAGTACTTC; cdr3_aa: CASSPDRDREQTQYF
cdr3_length: 13; clone_size: few; v_call: TRBV20-1; j_call: TRBJ1-5; d_call: .; cdr3_nt: TGCAGTGCTAGGGCGCAGGGAGATCAGCCCCAGCATTTT; cdr3_aa: CSARAQGDQPQHF
cdr3_length: 14; clone_size: .; v_call: TRBV2; j_call: TRBJ1-2; d_call: .; cdr3_nt: TGTGCCAGCAACAGTAACGGGGGCGGCTATGGCTACACCTTC; cdr3_aa: CASNSNGGGYGYTF
cdr3_length: 16; clone_size: .; v_call: TRBV23-1; j_call: TRBJ1-4; d_call: .; cdr3_nt: TGCGCCAGCAGTCCCTGGGAAGAGGCAAGGAATGAAAAACTGTTTTTT; cdr3_aa: CASSPWEEARNEKLFF
cdr3_length: 14; clone_size: few; v_call: TRBV5-1; j_call: TRBJ1-1; d_call: .; cdr3_nt: TGCGCCAGCAGCTTGCAGGGGCAGAACACTGAAGCTTTCTTT; cdr3_aa: CASSLQGQNTEAFF
cdr3_length: 14; clone_size: many; v_call: TRBV2; j_call: TRBJ2-3; d_call: TRBD2; cdr3_nt: TGTGCCAGCAGTGTAAGCGGGGTGGGAGATACGCAGTATTTT; cdr3_aa: CASSVSGVGDTQYF
cdr3_length: 15; clone_size: few; v_call: TRBV5-6; j_call: TRBJ2-5; d_call: TRBD2; cdr3_nt: TGTGCCAGCAGCTATGGACTAGCGGAACAAGAGACCCAGTACTTC; cdr3_aa: CASSYGLAEQETQYF
cdr3_length: 13; clone_size: .; v_call: TRBV4-1; j_call: TRBJ2-2; d_call: .; cdr3_nt: TGCGCCAGCAGCCAAAGCCGGCAGGGGGAGCTGTTTTTT; cdr3_aa: CASSQSRQGELFF
cdr3_length: 12; clone_size: few; v_call: TRBV4-3; j_call: TRBJ2-5; d_call: TRBD2; cdr3_nt: TGCGCCAGCAGCCCCCGGGACTCGGGGGGGTACTTC; cdr3_aa: CASSPRDSGGYF
cdr3_length: 15; clone_size: many; v_call: TRBV4-3; j_call: TRBJ1-1; d_call: TRBD1; cdr3_nt: TGCGCCAGCAGCCAATCAGAGACAGGGACCGGGCGAGCTTTCTTT; cdr3_aa: CASSQSETGTGRAFF
cdr3_length: 15; clone_size: many; v_call: TRBV7-9; j_call: TRBJ2-7; d_call: TRBD2; cdr3_nt: TGTGCCAGCAGCTTACCCGCCGAGCGGGGGAACGAGCAGTACTTC; cdr3_aa: CASSLPAERGNEQYF
cdr3_length: 16; clone_size: .; v_call: TRBV24-1; j_call: TRBJ2-5; d_call: TRBD2; cdr3_nt: TGTGCCACCAGTGACCCCGGGACTAGCGCGGAAGAGACCCAGTACTTC; cdr3_aa: CATSDPGTSAEETQYF
cdr3_length: 14; clone_size: few; v_call: TRBV7-8; j_call: TRBJ1-4; d_call: .; cdr3_nt: TGTGCCAGCAGCTTAGTTGATAGGGGAGAAAAACTGTTTTTT; cdr3_aa: CASSLVDRGEKLFF